The source of this T cell receptor beta chain is a study of early T cells in non-severe SARS-CoV-2 infection. Study context: The study sequenced bulk RNA from unsorted whole blood, with chains unpaired.

Deletions cut 5 bases from V and 1 base from J, with 11 bases between. The CDR3 covers 14 residues. CDR1 is SGHTA and CDR2 is FQGNSA in the germline V gene. Individual cDNA molecules carried attached unique molecular identifiers. One entry per CDR3 protein results from TCRdb running MiXCR on the 5' RACE reads. The sample consists of some 87,000 distinct CDR3 sequences, over 10% of them appearing once. This clonotype was observed many times. Its matching antigen is unknown. Study findings and constraints: Matching against VDJdb likely underestimated virus-specific expansions, favoring anti-spike CD8.

Sequences were obtained from whole blood. This clonotype originated in an adult who was a healthcare worker with PCR-confirmed SARS-CoV-2 infection or an uninfected control (not recorded which). V and J are TRBV7-2 and TRBJ2-5; no clear D. In DNA, the CDR3 is TGTGCCAGCAGCCCCCGGACCGGCCAAGAGACCCAGTACTTC. As protein: CASSPRTGQETQYF.